The 19 T cell receptor beta chains listed next were all sequenced from one sample in a study of T cell repertoires in cytomegalovirus infection. In TCRdb, the reads were re-called with MiXCR into one record per CDR3 protein. The profile shows over 150,000 distinct CDR3 sequences, roughly 17% of them singletons. What was sequenced was CD8+ T cells from PBMCs. Source of these receptors: a human donor in good health (CMV status not recorded). Some clones in this sample may be carry-over from other donors' samples.

The chain joins TRBV29-1 to TRBJ1-1; 11 bases agree with TRBD1. Trimming at V came to 8 bases and at J to 6 bases, leaving 14 bases not matched to a gene. CDR3 length equals 15 residues. Germline values: CDR1 SQVTM, CDR2 ANQGSEA. CDR3 sequence reads: CSTSGTGGRQAEAFF. For the CDR3, the DNA is TGCAGCACCTCCGGGACAGGGGGTAGACAGGCTGAAGCTTTCTTT.

Only a few counts were recorded for this clonotype. The chain recombines TRBV6-2 or TRBV6-3 with TRBJ2-3; no definite D call. This CDR3 has 14 residues. From germline, CDR1 is MNHEY and CDR2 SVGEGT. V gave up 4 bases and J gave up 6 bases, with 14 bases separating them. CDR3 amino acids: CASSSLALADTQYF. CDR3 nucleotide sequence: TGTGCCAGCAGTTCACTCGCATTAGCCGATACGCAGTATTTT.

The CDR3 coding sequence is TGTGCCAGCAGTCTTACCACAGGGGGCGTGGACTATGGCTACACCTTC. Translating gives CASSLTTGGVDYGYTF. V usage is TRBV7-2 and J usage is TRBJ1-2; 9 positions match TRBD1. Trimming at V came to 6 bases and at J to 3 bases, leaving 11 bases not matched to a gene. Germline assignment: CDR1 SGHTA and CDR2 FQGNSA. The CDR3 runs 16 residues.

The chain couples TRBV9 to TRBJ1-1, with D perhaps TRBD1 (6 bases). Deletions cut 3 bases from V and 3 bases from J, with 15 bases between. Germline V gives CDR1 SGDLS, CDR2 YYNGEE. The CDR3 covers 15 residues. As DNA, the CDR3 is TGTGCCAGCAGCGACAGGGCTGGTTGGGACACTGAAGCTTTCTTT. Protein sequence: CASSDRAGWDTEAFF.

The chain recombines TRBV6-6 with TRBJ1-1; 7 positions match TRBD1. Germline CDR1 reads MNHNY; CDR2 reads SVGAGI (reference sequence). The junction had 7 bases not matched to a gene; V was cut back by 11 bases and J by 7 bases. The CDR3 consists of 11 residues. The CDR3 coding sequence is TGTGCCGTACAGGGGTCAAATGAAGCTTTCTTT. Translating it yields CAVQGSNEAFF.

The rearrangement links TRBV14 to TRBJ1-1; no clear D. The CDR3 runs 13 residues. Germline CDR1 is SGHDN and CDR2 is FVKESK. Trimming stripped 4 bases from V and 3 bases from J, with 9 bases between. The CDR3 region is CASSPTWDTEAFF. CDR3 coding DNA: TGTGCCAGCAGCCCAACTTGGGACACTGAAGCTTTCTTT.

This chain joins TRBV7-9 and TRBJ2-3; a possible D gene is TRBD2 (5 bases). CDR1 SEHNR and CDR2 FQNEAQ come from the germline V gene (reference sequence). V lost 7 bases, J lost 3 bases, and 14 bases lay in between. CDR3 length: 14 amino acids. The CDR3 bases are TGTGCCAGCACCCTCGGACTGGGGACAGATACGCAGTATTTT. As protein: CASTLGLGTDTQYF.

The chain carries TRBV7-3 and TRBJ2-6; D possibly uses TRBD1 or TRBD2 (5 bases each). Trimming removed 3 bases at V and 3 bases at J, with 12 bases between. Germline V gene sequence: CDR1 SGHTA, CDR2 FQGTGA. This CDR3 has 16 amino acids. CDR3 nucleotide sequence: TGTGCCAGCAGCTTCCGGGGCTTATATGGGGCCAACGTCCTGACTTTC. Residues: CASSFRGLYGANVLTF.

A few counts support this clonotype. The gene calls are TRBV14 and TRBJ2-7, with D possibly matching TRBD2 (6 bases). Between the trimmed V and J ends, which lost 2 bases and 3 bases, there was a span of 11 bases. CDR3 size: 14 residues. In germline, CDR1 is SGHDN, CDR2 FVKESK. CDR3 residues: CASSQTGLSYEQYF. The DNA for the CDR3 is TGTGCCAGCAGCCAAACGGGACTCAGCTACGAGCAGTACTTC.

V gene TRBV7-2 combines with J gene TRBJ2-5, with 8 bases aligning to TRBD2. CDR1 SGHTA and CDR2 FQGNSA come from the germline V gene. The CDR3 totals 16 residues. After removal of 2 bases from V and 4 bases from J, the junction contained 9 bases not matched to a gene. CDR3 region: CASSLRGGLGGETQYF. The CDR3 bases are TGTGCCAGCAGCTTACGGGGGGGGCTAGGGGGAGAGACCCAGTACTTC.

The rearrangement uses TRBV28 and TRBJ1-5; D is possibly TRBD1 (5 bases). Germline lookup yields CDR1 MDHEN and CDR2 SYDVKM. V dropped 5 bases and J dropped 6 bases, with 8 bases sitting between them. This CDR3 region has 12 residues. The CDR3 DNA follows: TGTGCCAGCAGTATCAGGGTTCAGCCCCAGCATTTT. Protein sequence: CASSIRVQPQHF.

This clonotype occurred a few times. The rearrangement uses TRBV7-2 and TRBJ1-4, with D unresolved. The V end was cut by 4 bases, the J end by 0 bases, with 12 bases between. The germline V gene has CDR1 SGHTA and CDR2 FQGNSA. The length of the CDR3 is 16 residues. The CDR3 DNA is TGTGCCAGCAGCTCCCAAGACGGAACAACTAATGAAAAACTGTTTTTT. Its protein product is CASSSQDGTTNEKLFF.

This clonotype was counted between two and nine times. The gene calls are TRBV7-2 and TRBJ1-1; D remains unclear. Germline assignment: CDR1 SGHTA and CDR2 FQGNSA. V lost 2 bases, J lost 0 bases, and 4 bases lay in between. The CDR3 length is 13 residues. CDR3 sequence reads: CASSLFLNTEAFF. The CDR3 DNA reads as TGTGCCAGCAGCTTATTTTTGAACACTGAAGCTTTCTTT.

This clonotype is medium-sized (0.01 to 0.1%). The gene calls are TRBV7-2 and TRBJ1-3, with 9 nucleotides matching TRBD1. J was trimmed by 2 bases and V by 5 bases; bases with no gene match: 4. Germline CDR1 reads SGHTA; CDR2 reads FQGNSA. The length of the CDR3 is 15 residues. Here the CDR3 DNA reads TGTGCCAGCAGCCCTACAGGGGGCACTGGAAACACCATATATTTT. As protein: CASSPTGGTGNTIYF.

This clonotype was picked up a small number of times. CDR3 sequence: CASLGTAADEQFF. CDR3 DNA: TGTGCCAGCCTGGGGACAGCCGCCGATGAGCAGTTCTTC. J is TRBJ2-1 and V is TRBV2, with 7 bases lining up with TRBD1. J gave up 8 bases and V 8 bases, and 9 bases lay outside the gene matches. This CDR3 region has 13 residues. Germline V gene data show CDR1 as SNHLY and CDR2 as FYNNEI.

The chain couples TRBV4-2 to TRBJ1-1; 7 nucleotides match TRBD1. CDR3 size: 16 residues. The V gene's germline CDR1 is LGHNA and CDR2 YNFKEQ. Trimming took 3 bases from V and 1 from J; bases not matched to a gene: 8. CDR3 residues: CASSHPRTGRNTEAFF. The CDR3 DNA sequence: TGTGCCAGCAGCCACCCTCGGACAGGCAGGAACACTGAAGCTTTCTTT.

The table lists this clonotype with a few counts. This sequence joins TRBV7-3 and TRBJ2-4, with TRBD1 matching over 7 bases. The V segment lost 5 bases and the J segment 5 bases; nucleotides outside the gene matches: 12. CDR3 length equals 16 residues. Germline CDR1 SGHTA, CDR2 FQGTGA. CDR3 protein: CASSAIRQGRQNIQYF. In nucleotides, the CDR3 is TGTGCCAGCAGCGCGATCCGACAGGGAAGGCAAAACATTCAGTACTTC.

The chain uses TRBV12-3 or TRBV12-4 and TRBJ2-2; D not certain. Trimming took off 3 bases at V and 4 bases at J, with 12 bases between the two ends. The CDR3 is 15 residues long. CDR3 region: CASSFTGLGTGELFF. In nucleotides, the CDR3 is TGTGCCAGCAGTTTTACCGGGCTAGGCACCGGGGAGCTGTTTTTT.

This clonotype turned up a few times. The chain is built from TRBV6-4 and TRBJ1-1, with 7 bases that match TRBD1. In germline, CDR1 is MRHNA, CDR2 SNTAGT. V lost 4 bases to trimming and J lost 2 bases; unmatched junction nucleotides: 1. The CDR3 totals 13 residues. CDR3 region: CASSGDSNTEAFF. Written as DNA, the CDR3 is TGTGCCAGCAGTGGGGACAGCAACACTGAAGCTTTCTTT.